Listed below are T cell receptor beta chains from one sample, sequenced in a study of regulatory T cells in long-lasting Graves disease. TCRdb reprocessed the multiplex PCR reads with MiXCR, giving one entry per CDR3 protein. The table has around 450,000 distinct CDR3 sequences, 20% to 25% seen once; the top ten hold roughly 6.9%. The sequencing here drew on peripheral blood mononuclear cells (PBMCs), taken when the disease was refractory, from a patient treated with antithyroid drugs. The receptors come from a female donor with Graves disease. The CDR3 runs from the conserved cysteine through the conserved F or W. Fields, in order: V gene, clone size, CDR3 length, D gene, J gene, CDR3 DNA, CDR3 protein. D genes are given only for firm matches. The listing skips clone size in some rows; elsewhere it reads once, few, many or a size class.

v_call: TRBV29-1
clone_size: .
cdr3_length: 14
d_call: .
j_call: TRBJ1-1
cdr3_nt: TGCAGCGTTGAGGGGGGGGACTCTAACACTGAAGCTTTCTTT
cdr3_aa: CSVEGGDSNTEAFF

v_call: TRBV10-3
clone_size: many
cdr3_length: 13
d_call: TRBD1
j_call: TRBJ1-2
cdr3_nt: TGTGCCATCAGCCCGGACAGGTCCTATGGCTACACCTTC
cdr3_aa: CAISPDRSYGYTF

v_call: TRBV7-8
clone_size: .
cdr3_length: 13
d_call: .
j_call: TRBJ2-1
cdr3_nt: TGTGCCAGCAGCAATACTGTCCCCGGTGAGCAGTTCTTC
cdr3_aa: CASSNTVPGEQFF

v_call: TRBV19
clone_size: few
cdr3_length: 13
d_call: .
j_call: TRBJ1-2
cdr3_nt: TGTGCCAGTAGTATCGCACAGGGCCATGGCTACACCTTC
cdr3_aa: CASSIAQGHGYTF

v_call: TRBV7-2
clone_size: .
cdr3_length: 13
d_call: TRBD2
j_call: TRBJ2-7
cdr3_nt: TGTGCCAGCAGCTTATTCGGACTAGTCGAGCAGTACTTC
cdr3_aa: CASSLFGLVEQYF

v_call: TRBV6-1
clone_size: many
cdr3_length: 11
d_call: .
j_call: TRBJ1-2
cdr3_nt: TGTGCCAGCAGCCCAAACTATGGCTACACCTTC
cdr3_aa: CASSPNYGYTF

v_call: TRBV28
clone_size: many
cdr3_length: 15
d_call: .
j_call: TRBJ1-5
cdr3_nt: TGTGCCAGCAGTTTATTTGTTAATAGCAATCAGCCCCAGCATTTT
cdr3_aa: CASSLFVNSNQPQHF

v_call: TRBV27
clone_size: few
cdr3_length: 14
d_call: TRBD1
j_call: TRBJ1-2
cdr3_nt: TGTGCCAGCAGTAGGGCAGGGGGCACGGGTGGCTACACCTTC
cdr3_aa: CASSRAGGTGGYTF

v_call: TRBV27
clone_size: .
cdr3_length: 9
d_call: .
j_call: TRBJ2-4
cdr3_nt: TGTGCCATTCCGGTCCGACAGTACTTC
cdr3_aa: CAIPVRQYF

v_call: TRBV25-1
clone_size: many
cdr3_length: 15
d_call: TRBD1
j_call: TRBJ2-5
cdr3_nt: TGTGCCAGCAGTGAGGGGGACAGGGGAGGAGAGACCCAGTACTTC
cdr3_aa: CASSEGDRGGETQYF

v_call: TRBV24-1
clone_size: few
cdr3_length: 17
d_call: .
j_call: TRBJ1-1
cdr3_nt: TGTGCCACCAACGACGGACGTAGCTTACCCATGAGCACTGAAGCTTTCTTT
cdr3_aa: CATNDGRSLPMSTEAFF

v_call: TRBV28
clone_size: many
cdr3_length: 11
d_call: .
j_call: TRBJ1-1
cdr3_nt: TGTGCCAGCAGCCCCGGGACAGAAGCTTTCTTT
cdr3_aa: CASSPGTEAFF

v_call: TRBV15
clone_size: many
cdr3_length: 13
d_call: .
j_call: TRBJ1-1
cdr3_nt: TGTGCCACCAACGCGCAGGGTAACACTGAAGCTTTCTTT
cdr3_aa: CATNAQGNTEAFF

v_call: TRBV10-3
clone_size: .
cdr3_length: 17
d_call: .
j_call: TRBJ1-2
cdr3_nt: TGTGCCATCAGTGAGTCGCCCAGGGAGTTAGCTAACTATGGCTACACCTTC
cdr3_aa: CAISESPRELANYGYTF

v_call: TRBV29-1
clone_size: few
cdr3_length: 13
d_call: .
j_call: TRBJ1-1
cdr3_nt: TGCAGCGTTGAAACGGGGGAGACCACTGAAGCTTTCTTT
cdr3_aa: CSVETGETTEAFF

v_call: TRBV6-1
clone_size: many
cdr3_length: 14
d_call: .
j_call: TRBJ1-1
cdr3_nt: TGTGCCAGCGGCCCGACAGTTTGGGGCACTGAAGCTTTCTTT
cdr3_aa: CASGPTVWGTEAFF